The T cell receptor beta chain described here comes from a study of T cell responses to AZD1222 COVID-19 vaccine. The protocol was immunoSEQ multiplex PCR, while the TCRdb copy is restricted to in-frame clones and leaves out a portion. Of some 120,000 clones listed, roughly 88% are singletons. As regards this clone: Other nucleotide sequences in the sample specify the same CDR3.

Germline-derived CDR1 and CDR2 are KGHSH and LQKENI. This CDR3 has 14 residues. Trimming took 0 bases from V and 0 from J, leaving 3 bases between them. The chain uses TRBV18 and TRBJ1-3; no reliable D call. The sequenced sample was peripheral blood, obtained on day 0 of MenACWY control vaccination. The sequence was collected from an adult in good health. As DNA, the CDR3 is TGTGCCAGCTCACCACCGGTCTCTGGAAACACCATATATTTT. Protein sequence: CASSPPVSGNTIYF. The whole variable domain, filled in from reference TRBV18 and TRBJ1-3, reads NAGVMQNPRHLVRRRGQEARLRCSPMKGHSHVYWYRQLPEEGLKFMVYLQKENIIDESGMPKERFSAEFPKEGPSILRIQQVVRGDSAAYFCASSPPVSGNTIYFGEGSWLTVV.